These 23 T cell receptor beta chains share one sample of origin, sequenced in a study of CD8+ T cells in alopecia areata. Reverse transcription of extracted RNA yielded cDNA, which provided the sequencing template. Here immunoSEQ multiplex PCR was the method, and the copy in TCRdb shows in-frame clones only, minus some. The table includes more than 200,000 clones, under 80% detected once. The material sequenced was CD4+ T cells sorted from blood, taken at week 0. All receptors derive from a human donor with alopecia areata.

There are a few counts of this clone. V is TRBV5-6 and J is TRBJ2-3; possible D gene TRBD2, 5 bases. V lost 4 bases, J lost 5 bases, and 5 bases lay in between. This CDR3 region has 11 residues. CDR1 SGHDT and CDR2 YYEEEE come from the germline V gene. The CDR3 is CASSEGDTQYF. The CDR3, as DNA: TGTGCCAGCAGCGAGGGAGATACGCAGTATTTT.

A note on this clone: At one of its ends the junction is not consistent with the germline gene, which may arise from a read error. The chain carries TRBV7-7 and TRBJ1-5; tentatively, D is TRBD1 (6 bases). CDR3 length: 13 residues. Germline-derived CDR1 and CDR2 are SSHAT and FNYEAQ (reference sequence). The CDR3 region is CASNFTGNQPQHF. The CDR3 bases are TGTGCTAGCAACTTCACAGGGAATCAGCCCCAGCATTTT.

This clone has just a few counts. The CDR3: CAWADGLNTEAFF. The CDR3 DNA reads TGTGCCTGGGCGGACGGTTTGAACACTGAAGCTTTCTTT. The V gene is TRBV30, the J gene TRBJ1-1; D not certain. The CDR3 sequence is 13 residues long. CDR1 is GTSNPN and CDR2 is SVGIG in the germline V gene (reference sequence). The V end was cut by 5 bases, the J end by 0 bases, with 10 bases between.

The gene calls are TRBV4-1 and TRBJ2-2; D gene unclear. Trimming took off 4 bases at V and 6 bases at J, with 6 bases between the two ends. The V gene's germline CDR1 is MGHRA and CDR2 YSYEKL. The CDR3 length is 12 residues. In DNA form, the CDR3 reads TGCGCCAGCAGCCCCGCGGCCGGGGAGCTGTTTTTT. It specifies CASSPAAGELFF.

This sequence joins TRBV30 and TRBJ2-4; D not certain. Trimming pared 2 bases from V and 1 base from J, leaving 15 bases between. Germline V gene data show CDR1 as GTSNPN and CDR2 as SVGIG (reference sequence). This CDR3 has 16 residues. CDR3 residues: CAWSRLSEIAKNIQYF. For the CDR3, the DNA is TGTGCCTGGAGTAGACTGTCAGAGATTGCCAAAAACATTCAGTACTTC.

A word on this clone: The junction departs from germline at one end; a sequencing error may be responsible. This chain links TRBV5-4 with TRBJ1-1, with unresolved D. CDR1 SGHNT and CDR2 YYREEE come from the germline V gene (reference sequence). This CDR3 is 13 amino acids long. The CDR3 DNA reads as TGTGCCAGCAGTTTGGGATGGGACACTGAAGCTTTCTTT. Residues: CASSLGWDTEAFF.

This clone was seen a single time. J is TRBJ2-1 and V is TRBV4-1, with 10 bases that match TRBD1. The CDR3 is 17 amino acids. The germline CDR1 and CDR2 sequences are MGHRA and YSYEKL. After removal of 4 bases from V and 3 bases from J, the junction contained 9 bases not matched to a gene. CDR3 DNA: TGCGCCAGCAGCCGAAAGTCCGGGACAGGGGACTACAATGAGCAGTTCTTC. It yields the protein CASSRKSGTGDYNEQFF.

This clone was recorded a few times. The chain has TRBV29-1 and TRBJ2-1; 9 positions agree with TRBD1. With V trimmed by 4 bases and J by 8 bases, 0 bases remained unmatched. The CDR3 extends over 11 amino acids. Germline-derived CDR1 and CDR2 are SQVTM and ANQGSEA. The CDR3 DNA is TGCAGCGTTGGACAGGGGGATGAGCAGTTCTTC. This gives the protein CSVGQGDEQFF.

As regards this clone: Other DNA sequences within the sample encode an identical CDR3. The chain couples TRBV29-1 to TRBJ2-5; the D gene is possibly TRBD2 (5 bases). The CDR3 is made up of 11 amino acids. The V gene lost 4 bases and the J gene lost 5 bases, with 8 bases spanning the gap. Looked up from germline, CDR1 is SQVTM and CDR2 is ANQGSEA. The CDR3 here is CSVAGGETQYF. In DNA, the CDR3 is TGCAGCGTTGCCGGCGGGGAGACCCAGTACTTC. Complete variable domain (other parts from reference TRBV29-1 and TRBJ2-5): SAVISQKPSRDICQRGTSLTIQCQVDSQVTMMFWYRQQPGQSLTLIATANQGSEATYESGFVIDKFPISRPNLTFSTLTVSNMSPEDSSIYLCSVAGGETQYFGPGTRLLVL.

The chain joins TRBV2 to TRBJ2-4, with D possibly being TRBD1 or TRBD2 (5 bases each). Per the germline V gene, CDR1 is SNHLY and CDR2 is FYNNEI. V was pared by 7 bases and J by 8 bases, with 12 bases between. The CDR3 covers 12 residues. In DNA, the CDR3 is TGTGCCAGCAACCGGGGCCAGGACATTCAGTACTTC. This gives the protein CASNRGQDIQYF.

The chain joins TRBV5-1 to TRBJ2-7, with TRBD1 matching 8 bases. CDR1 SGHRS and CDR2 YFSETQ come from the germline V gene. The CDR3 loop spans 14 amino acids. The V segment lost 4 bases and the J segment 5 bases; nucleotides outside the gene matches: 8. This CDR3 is CASSPGGAVHEQYF. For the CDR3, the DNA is TGCGCCAGCAGCCCAGGGGGCGCGGTCCACGAGCAGTACTTC.

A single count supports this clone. CDR3 bases: TGTGCCAGCAGGGACAGGGGCACTGAAGCTTTCTTT. Its protein product is CASRDRGTEAFF. The chain employs TRBV6-6 and TRBJ1-1; 9 bases map to TRBD1. Germline lookup yields CDR1 MNHNY and CDR2 SVGAGI (reference sequence). The V segment lost 6 bases and the J segment 4 bases; nucleotides outside the gene matches: 0. The CDR3 runs to 12 residues.

The CDR3 protein is CASRGQGPREQYF. As DNA, the CDR3 is TGTGCCAGCAGGGGACAGGGTCCTCGGGAGCAGTACTTC. The genes are TRBV25-1 and TRBJ2-7; 9 bases align to TRBD1. Per germline, CDR1 MGHDK and CDR2 SYGVNS. V was clipped by 6 bases and J by 7 bases; unmatched bases: 7. The CDR3 runs 13 residues.

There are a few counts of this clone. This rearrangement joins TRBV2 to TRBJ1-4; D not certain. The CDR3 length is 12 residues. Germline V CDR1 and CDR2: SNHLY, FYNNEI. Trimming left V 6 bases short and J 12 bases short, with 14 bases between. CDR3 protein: CASSQASRELFF. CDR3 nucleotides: TGTGCCAGCAGCCAAGCCTCGAGGGAACTGTTTTTT.

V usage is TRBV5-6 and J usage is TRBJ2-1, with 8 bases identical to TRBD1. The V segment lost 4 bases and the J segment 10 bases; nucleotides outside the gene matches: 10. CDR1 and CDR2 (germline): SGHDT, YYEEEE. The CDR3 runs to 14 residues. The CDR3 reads CASSTGQGGWEQFF. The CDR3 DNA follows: TGTGCCAGCAGCACAGGACAGGGTGGCTGGGAGCAGTTCTTC.

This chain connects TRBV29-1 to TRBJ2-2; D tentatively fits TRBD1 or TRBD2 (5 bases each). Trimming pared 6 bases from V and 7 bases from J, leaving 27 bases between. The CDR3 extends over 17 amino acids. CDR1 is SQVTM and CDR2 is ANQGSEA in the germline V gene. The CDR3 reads CSVGEGRHEDNHGELFF. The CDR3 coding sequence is TGCAGCGTGGGGGAAGGACGACACGAGGACAACCACGGGGAGCTGTTTTTT.

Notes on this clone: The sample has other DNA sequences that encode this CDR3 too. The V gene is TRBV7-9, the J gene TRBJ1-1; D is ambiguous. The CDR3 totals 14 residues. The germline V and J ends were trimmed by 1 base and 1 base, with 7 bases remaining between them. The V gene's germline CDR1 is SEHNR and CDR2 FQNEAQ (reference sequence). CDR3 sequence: CASSLGGANTEAFF. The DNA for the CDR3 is TGTGCCAGCAGCTTAGGGGGTGCGAACACTGAAGCTTTCTTT.

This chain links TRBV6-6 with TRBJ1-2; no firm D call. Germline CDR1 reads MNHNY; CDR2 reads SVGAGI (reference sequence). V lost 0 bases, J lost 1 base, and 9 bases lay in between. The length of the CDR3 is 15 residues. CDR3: CASSYSGTRNYGYTF. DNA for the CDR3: TGTGCCAGCAGTTACTCGGGCACCCGTAACTATGGCTACACCTTC.

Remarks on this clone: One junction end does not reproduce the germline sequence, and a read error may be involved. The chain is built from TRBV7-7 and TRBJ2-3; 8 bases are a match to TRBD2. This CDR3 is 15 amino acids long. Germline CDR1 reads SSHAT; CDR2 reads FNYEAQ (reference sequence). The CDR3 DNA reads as TGTGCTAGCAGCCCAACTAGCGGTTCCACAGATACGCAGTATTTT. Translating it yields CASSPTSGSTDTQYF.

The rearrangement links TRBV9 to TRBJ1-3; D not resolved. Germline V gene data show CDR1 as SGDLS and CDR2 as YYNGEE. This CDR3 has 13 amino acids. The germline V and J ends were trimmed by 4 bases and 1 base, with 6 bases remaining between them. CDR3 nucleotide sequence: TGTGCCAGCAGCTCAACGTCTGGAAACACCATATATTTT. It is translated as CASSSTSGNTIYF.

CDR3 sequence reads: CASSQEQGGTDTQYF. CDR3 DNA: TGTGCCAGCAGCCAAGAGCAGGGAGGCACAGATACGCAGTATTTT. The chain employs TRBV4-2 and TRBJ2-3; either TRBD1 or TRBD2 may supply D (5 bases each). V gave up 0 bases and J gave up 1 base, with 8 bases separating them. The CDR3 contains 15 residues. The V gene's germline CDR1 is LGHNA and CDR2 YNFKEQ.

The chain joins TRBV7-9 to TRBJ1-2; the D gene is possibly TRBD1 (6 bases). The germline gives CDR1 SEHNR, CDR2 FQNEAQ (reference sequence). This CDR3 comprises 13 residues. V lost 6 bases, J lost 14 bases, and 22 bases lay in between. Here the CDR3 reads CASRQAGTRDNTF. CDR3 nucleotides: TGTGCCAGCAGGCAGGCCGGGACACGGGATAATACCTTC.

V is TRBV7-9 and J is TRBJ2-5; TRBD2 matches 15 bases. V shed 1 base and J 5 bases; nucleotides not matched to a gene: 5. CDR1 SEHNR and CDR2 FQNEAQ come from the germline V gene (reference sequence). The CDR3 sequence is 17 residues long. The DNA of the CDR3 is TGTGCCAGCAGCTTAGGGACTAGCGGGGGGGCCGTGGAGACCCAGTACTTC. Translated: CASSLGTSGGAVETQYF.